This T cell receptor (beta chain) was recovered during a study of post-analysis software for immune sequencing data. Points from the study as a whole: Controls showed lower frequencies than patients for roughly 5 TRBV segments, and TRBV5-6, TRBV5-1 and TRBV20-1 were among these. Same-batch preparations were strongly co-clustered by F measure.

About this clonotype: The antigen remains unidentified.

Germline CDR1 and CDR2: DFQATT and SNEGSKA (reference sequence). This CDR3 is built from 16 residues. Trimming shortened V by 4 bases and J by 2 bases, and 15 bases separated the two germline ends. The TCR beta cDNA libraries contained unique molecular identifiers. In TCRdb, the PCR reads were re-called with MiXCR into one record per CDR3 protein. Of 650,000 to 850,000 distinct CDR3 sequences in the sample, approximately 44% were seen once. The source of this sequence is a girl aged 10 to 17 with multiple sclerosis. Sequenced input: blood. V and J are TRBV20-1 and TRBJ1-6; D may be TRBD1 (6 bases). This CDR3 reads CSATKRGQPYNSPLHF. CDR3 DNA: TGCAGTGCTACCAAACGGGGGCAGCCCTATAATTCACCCCTCCACTTT.